This is a list of T cell receptor beta chains from one sample in a study of T cell responses to AZD1222 COVID-19 vaccine. The assay was immunoSEQ multiplex PCR, and TCRdb's table has in-frame clones only and misses some. The table has about 170,000 clones, 85% to 90% seen once. The sample in question was peripheral blood, obtained on day 0 of AZD1222 vaccination. All receptors come from an adult in good health. Both conserved end residues are part of each CDR3. Each record gives: J gene, clone size, V gene, CDR3 length, D gene, CDR3 protein, CDR3 DNA. A D gene is named only where the DNA matches it firmly. Rows may omit the clone size; those that give it use once, few, many or a size class.

J: TRBJ1-1
size: .
V: TRBV2
length: 12
D: .
CDR3: CASSANRAEAFF
DNA: TGTGCCAGCAGTGCGAACAGGGCTGAAGCTTTCTTT

J: TRBJ2-2
size: .
V: TRBV5-1
length: 15
D: TRBD2
CDR3: CASSRTSGGAGELFF
DNA: TGCGCCAGCAGCCGTACTAGCGGGGGGGCCGGGGAGCTGTTTTTT

J: TRBJ1-3
size: few
V: TRBV3-1/TRBV3-2
length: 16
D: .
CDR3: CASSQDGRKSGNTIYF
DNA: TGTGCCAGCAGCCAAGATGGAAGGAAATCTGGAAACACCATATATTTT

J: TRBJ2-1
size: .
V: TRBV7-6
length: 16
D: TRBD2
CDR3: CASSLVGTSSYNEQFF
DNA: TGTGCCAGCAGCTTAGTCGGGACTAGCTCCTACAATGAGCAGTTCTTC

J: TRBJ2-5
size: .
V: TRBV21-1
length: 22
D: .
CDR3: CASSSHGFERGDSVSPQETQYF
DNA: TGTGCCAGCAGCTCCCACGGATTCGAGCGGGGGGACTCCGTTTCCCCCCAAGAGACCCAGTACTTC

J: TRBJ2-2
size: once
V: TRBV9
length: 13
D: .
CDR3: CASTPVGTGELFF
DNA: TGTGCCAGCACCCCGGTTGGGACCGGGGAGCTGTTTTTT

J: TRBJ1-1
size: .
V: TRBV28
length: 19
D: TRBD1
CDR3: CASSLRTRGRGRVLTEAFF
DNA: TGTGCCAGCAGTTTAAGGACTCGAGGCAGGGGGCGCGTGCTCACTGAAGCTTTCTTT

J: TRBJ1-4
size: .
V: TRBV28
length: 15
D: .
CDR3: CASSFGSASLEKLFF
DNA: TGTGCCAGCAGTTTCGGGTCAGCATCTCTCGAAAAACTGTTTTTT

J: TRBJ2-1
size: .
V: TRBV6-2/TRBV6-3
length: 16
D: TRBD2
CDR3: CASSYAGGSSYNEQFF
DNA: TGTGCCAGCAGTTACGCCGGGGGGAGCTCCTACAATGAGCAGTTCTTC

J: TRBJ1-5
size: .
V: TRBV19
length: 15
D: .
CDR3: CASSNTGLSNQPQHF
DNA: TGTGCCAGTAGTAACACAGGGTTGAGCAATCAGCCCCAGCATTTT

J: TRBJ1-1
size: .
V: TRBV6-5
length: 14
D: .
CDR3: CASSNRVGNTEAFF
DNA: TGTGCCAGCAGTAACAGGGTCGGGAACACTGAAGCTTTCTTT

J: TRBJ2-2
size: .
V: TRBV5-1
length: 15
D: TRBD1
CDR3: CASRAGTVITGELFF
DNA: TGCGCCAGCAGAGCCGGGACAGTTATAACCGGGGAGCTGTTTTTT

J: TRBJ2-7
size: .
V: TRBV28
length: 13
D: .
CDR3: CASSFTDSYEQYF
DNA: TGTGCCAGCAGTTTCACAGATTCCTACGAGCAGTACTTC

J: TRBJ2-1
size: .
V: TRBV7-3
length: 19
D: TRBD2
CDR3: CASSLTPQASGASYNEQFF
DNA: TGTGCCAGCAGCTTAACCCCCCAGGCTAGCGGGGCATCCTACAATGAGCAGTTCTTC

J: TRBJ1-6
size: .
V: TRBV4-2
length: 15
D: .
CDR3: CASSQGGGIGGPLHF
DNA: TGTGCCAGCAGCCAAGGGGGGGGCATCGGCGGTCCCCTCCACTTT

J: TRBJ2-7
size: .
V: TRBV10-3
length: 14
D: TRBD1
CDR3: CAISQGANSYEQYF
DNA: TGTGCCATCAGTCAGGGGGCGAACTCCTACGAGCAGTACTTC

J: TRBJ2-3
size: once
V: TRBV5-1
length: 16
D: .
CDR3: CASSLAEGGPTDTQYF
DNA: TGCGCCAGCAGCTTGGCCGAGGGGGGGCCAACAGATACGCAGTATTTT

J: TRBJ1-2
size: .
V: TRBV18
length: 14
D: .
CDR3: CASSPAGSGYGYTF
DNA: TGTGCCAGCTCACCCGCAGGGTCGGGGTATGGCTACACCTTC

J: TRBJ1-2
size: .
V: TRBV6-5
length: 14
D: .
CDR3: CASSYSPANYGYTF
DNA: TGTGCCAGCAGTTACTCACCGGCTAACTATGGCTACACCTTC

J: TRBJ1-3
size: once
V: TRBV29-1
length: 13
D: TRBD1
CDR3: CSAHRGSGNTIYF
DNA: TGCAGCGCTCACAGGGGGTCTGGAAACACCATATATTTT